This T cell receptor (beta chain) derives from a study of blood T cells in healthy people across ages. There were at least 5.5 micrograms of total RNA extracted from every sample. The CDR3 runs 15 residues. With 3 bases removed from V and 0 bases from J, the gap between germline ends came to 9 bases. Germline values: CDR1 MDHEN, CDR2 SYDVKM. Study-wide results and limits: A roughly linear fall in TCR beta diversity per million T cells was seen with increasing age.

A remark on this clonotype: The antigen is not known.

Alongside a J-beta primer mix, a sample-barcoded 5' primer served in a second PCR lasting roughly 7 to 11 cycles. With 12 random nucleotides, a template-switch adaptor tagged each individual cDNA molecule. TCRdb called the 5' RACE reads again in MiXCR, with one record for every CDR3 protein. The table lists hundreds of thousands of distinct CDR3 sequences, roughly 56% of them singletons. The chain uses TRBV28 and TRBJ2-1; D is undetermined. This clonotype was sampled from a middle-aged man in good health. The sample taken for sequencing was blood. The CDR3 loop reads CASSFLESSYNEQFF. CDR3 nucleotide sequence: TGTGCCAGCAGTTTCTTGGAGAGCTCCTACAATGAGCAGTTCTTC.